This T cell receptor beta chain was obtained from a study of blood T cells in healthy people across ages. Sample-barcoded 5' priming and a J-beta primer mix drove a second PCR of roughly 6 to 12 cycles. TCRdb passed the 5' RACE reads through MiXCR, listing each CDR3 protein once. This table has under 2 million distinct CDR3 sequences, about 32% appearing once. Study-wide results and limits: When set beside aged donors, long-lived donors presented more naive CD4+ cells and higher diversity.

The CDR3 loop spans 14 amino acids. The germline V gene has CDR1 SGHTA and CDR2 FQGNSA. J gave up 6 bases and V 6 bases, and 9 bases lay outside the gene matches. Comments on this clonotype: No antigen is known for it.

With each sample, at least 5 micrograms of total RNA were extracted. The chain uses TRBV7-2 and TRBJ1-1; 8 positions agree with TRBD1. The source material was blood. This receptor was taken from a woman in her thirties in good health. CDR3 in DNA: TGTGCCAGCAGTTATGGACAGGGCGGGCCTGAAGCTTTCTTT. Translated, it gives CASSYGQGGPEAFF. Drawing the rest from reference TRBV7-2 and TRBJ1-1, the complete variable domain is GAGVSQSPSNKVTEKGKDVELRCDPISGHTALYWYRQSLGQGLEFLIYFQGNSAPDKSGLPSDRFSAERTGGSVSTLTIQRTQQEDSAVYLCASSYGQGGPEAFFGQGTRLTVV.